The present T cell receptor (beta chain) was sequenced within a study of blood T cell repertoires in COVID-19. Study-wide background: Material from acute and convalescent COVID-19 was sourced from the United States, Italy and Spain. From T cells, B-cell-depleted T cells, or PBMCs came the material, which was cDNA or gDNA.

Per the original data handling: Quantification of nucleated cells was approximated via reference gene primer amplification. Clones were read by immunoSEQ multiplex PCR, and TCRdb kept only the in-frame ones, dropping some. The V and J calls and clone size come from that table; D and trimming were worked out from the DNA. The data show under 300,000 clones, with about 86% seen just once and 5.7% held by the top ten. The CDR3 loop spans 14 amino acids. Looked up from germline, CDR1 is LGHDT and CDR2 is YNNKEL (reference sequence). V trimming: 4 bases; J trimming: 4 bases; junction bases outside the gene matches: 6.

V and J are TRBV3-1 (or the pseudogene TRBV3-2) and TRBJ1-1; 7 positions match TRBD1. Sample: peripheral blood. The origin of this receptor is an elderly man with acute or convalescent COVID-19. CDR3 protein: CASSLGQPGTEAFF. CDR3 nucleotide sequence: TGTGCCAGCAGCCTGGGACAGCCAGGCACTGAAGCTTTCTTT.